This is a list of T cell receptor beta chains from one sample in a study of blood T cell repertoires in COVID-19. Sequenced by immunoSEQ multiplex PCR; TCRdb stores in-frame clones only, minus some. The sample contains roughly 410,000 clones, about 89% of which appear only once. The sample comprised peripheral blood. Receptors originate from a woman aged 55-69 years with COVID-19, enrolled during active disease. Each CDR3 is given with its conserved first and last residue. A D gene is named only where the DNA matches it firmly. Some rows mark clone size as missing; the rest say once, few, many or name a class of expanded clone.

j_call: TRBJ1-3; d_call: TRBD1; v_call: TRBV9; clone_size: NA; cdr3_aa: CASQEGQGTGNTIYF; cdr3_nt: TGTGCCAGCCAGGAGGGACAGGGAACTGGAAACACCATATATTTT
j_call: TRBJ1-5; d_call: TRBD1; v_call: TRBV19; clone_size: NA; cdr3_aa: CASSISRDSSNQPQHF; cdr3_nt: TGTGCCAGTAGTATATCCCGGGACAGTAGCAATCAGCCCCAGCATTTT
j_call: TRBJ2-5; d_call: NA; v_call: TRBV7-8; clone_size: NA; cdr3_aa: CASSLRAARETQYF; cdr3_nt: TGTGCCAGCAGCTTGCGGGCGGCGAGGGAGACCCAGTACTTC
j_call: TRBJ1-3; d_call: NA; v_call: TRBV3-1/TRBV3-2; clone_size: NA; cdr3_aa: CASSQESAGGNTIYF; cdr3_nt: TGTGCCAGCAGCCAAGAGTCGGCAGGGGGAAACACCATATATTTT
j_call: TRBJ2-7; d_call: TRBD2; v_call: TRBV7-9; clone_size: NA; cdr3_aa: CASSPRLAGTYEQYF; cdr3_nt: TGTGCCAGCAGCCCCAGACTAGCGGGGACCTACGAGCAGTACTTC
j_call: TRBJ1-2; d_call: TRBD1; v_call: TRBV29-1; clone_size: NA; cdr3_aa: CSVRQGASYGYTF; cdr3_nt: TGCAGCGTTCGACAGGGGGCTAGCTATGGCTACACCTTC
j_call: TRBJ2-5; d_call: TRBD2; v_call: TRBV27; clone_size: NA; cdr3_aa: CASRPRTSGGEGTQYF; cdr3_nt: TGTGCCAGCAGGCCCCGGACTAGCGGGGGGGAGGGGACCCAGTACTTC
j_call: TRBJ1-1; d_call: TRBD1; v_call: TRBV19; clone_size: NA; cdr3_aa: CASTYRGRSGTEAFF; cdr3_nt: TGTGCCAGTACCTACAGGGGGCGGTCGGGGACTGAAGCTTTCTTT
j_call: TRBJ2-1; d_call: TRBD1; v_call: TRBV16; clone_size: NA; cdr3_aa: CASSQGTGREQFF; cdr3_nt: TGTGCCAGCAGCCAAGGGACAGGGAGGGAGCAGTTCTTC
j_call: TRBJ2-2; d_call: TRBD2; v_call: TRBV18; clone_size: few; cdr3_aa: CASSPLSGGNTGELFF; cdr3_nt: TGTGCCAGCTCACCATTGAGCGGGGGAAACACCGGGGAGCTGTTTTTT
j_call: TRBJ1-3; d_call: TRBD1; v_call: TRBV9; clone_size: NA; cdr3_aa: CASSVQGATSGNTIYF; cdr3_nt: TGTGCCAGCAGCGTACAGGGGGCTACCTCTGGAAACACCATATATTTT
j_call: TRBJ1-2; d_call: NA; v_call: TRBV7-9; clone_size: NA; cdr3_aa: CASSLVSGNYGYTF; cdr3_nt: TGTGCCAGCAGCTTAGTGTCCGGTAACTATGGCTACACCTTC
j_call: TRBJ2-7; d_call: NA; v_call: TRBV12-3/TRBV12-4; clone_size: NA; cdr3_aa: CASSRGYEQYF; cdr3_nt: TGTGCCAGCAGTCGGGGTTACGAGCAGTACTTC
j_call: TRBJ2-3; d_call: TRBD2; v_call: TRBV13; clone_size: NA; cdr3_aa: CASSFPGLAGRAGDTQYF; cdr3_nt: TGTGCCAGCAGCTTCCCGGGACTAGCGGGTCGTGCGGGAGATACGCAGTATTTT
j_call: TRBJ1-1; d_call: TRBD1; v_call: TRBV28; clone_size: once; cdr3_aa: CASSDRARETEAFF; cdr3_nt: TGTGCCAGCAGTGACAGGGCCAGGGAGACTGAAGCTTTCTTT
j_call: TRBJ2-1; d_call: NA; v_call: TRBV2; clone_size: NA; cdr3_aa: CASSQSSNEQFF; cdr3_nt: TGTGCCAGCAGTCAATCATCCAATGAGCAGTTCTTC
j_call: TRBJ2-3; d_call: NA; v_call: TRBV29-1; clone_size: NA; cdr3_aa: CSGLGTLTRTQYF; cdr3_nt: TGCAGCGGTCTCGGGACTCTTACCCGGACGCAGTATTTT
j_call: TRBJ1-4; d_call: NA; v_call: TRBV19; clone_size: few; cdr3_aa: CASRPQITANEKLFF; cdr3_nt: TGTGCCAGTAGGCCACAGATAACGGCTAATGAAAAACTGTTTTTT
j_call: TRBJ2-7; d_call: TRBD1; v_call: TRBV6-1; clone_size: NA; cdr3_aa: CASSEWRTGESEQYF; cdr3_nt: TGTGCCAGCAGTGAATGGAGGACAGGGGAGAGCGAGCAGTACTTC
j_call: TRBJ2-3; d_call: TRBD1; v_call: TRBV2; clone_size: NA; cdr3_aa: CASSGGTGGSDTQYF; cdr3_nt: TGTGCCAGCAGTGGAGGGACAGGGGGCTCAGATACGCAGTATTTT
j_call: TRBJ2-3; d_call: TRBD2; v_call: TRBV5-1; clone_size: NA; cdr3_aa: CASGPGLADTQYF; cdr3_nt: TGCGCCAGCGGTCCGGGACTAGCGGATACGCAGTATTTT
j_call: TRBJ1-2; d_call: NA; v_call: TRBV7-3; clone_size: NA; cdr3_aa: CASSSAGGRGGYTF; cdr3_nt: TGTGCCAGCAGCTCTGCGGGGGGGAGAGGTGGCTACACCTTC
j_call: TRBJ1-6; d_call: NA; v_call: TRBV19; clone_size: NA; cdr3_aa: CASSERHYNSPLHF; cdr3_nt: TGTGCCAGTAGTGAGAGGCACTATAATTCACCCCTCCACTTT
j_call: TRBJ2-3; d_call: TRBD1; v_call: TRBV9; clone_size: NA; cdr3_aa: CASSLTTGQGADTQYF; cdr3_nt: TGTGCCAGCAGCTTAACAACGGGACAGGGCGCAGATACGCAGTATTTT
j_call: TRBJ2-3; d_call: NA; v_call: TRBV18; clone_size: NA; cdr3_aa: CASSPVLHGLTDTQYF; cdr3_nt: TGTGCCAGCTCACCCGTCCTTCATGGCCTCACAGATACGCAGTATTTT
j_call: TRBJ1-3; d_call: NA; v_call: TRBV28; clone_size: NA; cdr3_aa: CASSSLNTIYF; cdr3_nt: TGTGCCAGCAGTTCACTAAACACCATATATTTT
j_call: TRBJ2-1; d_call: TRBD1; v_call: TRBV7-9; clone_size: NA; cdr3_aa: CASSLAGTGVDEQFF; cdr3_nt: TGTGCCAGCAGCTTAGCAGGGACAGGGGTCGATGAGCAGTTCTTC
j_call: TRBJ1-1; d_call: NA; v_call: TRBV4-2; clone_size: NA; cdr3_aa: CASSQGTVVEAFF; cdr3_nt: TGTGCCAGCAGCCAAGGAACAGTTGTTGAGGCTTTCTTT
j_call: TRBJ2-3; d_call: TRBD1; v_call: TRBV5-1; clone_size: once; cdr3_aa: CASTPGQGTDTQYF; cdr3_nt: TGCGCCAGTACTCCGGGACAGGGCACAGATACGCAGTATTTT
j_call: TRBJ2-7; d_call: TRBD1; v_call: TRBV27; clone_size: NA; cdr3_aa: CASRRTGGDEQYF; cdr3_nt: TGTGCCAGCAGACGAACAGGGGGCGACGAGCAGTACTTC
j_call: TRBJ1-1; d_call: NA; v_call: TRBV19; clone_size: NA; cdr3_aa: CASSPDRREYTEAFF; cdr3_nt: TGTGCCAGTAGTCCTGACAGGCGGGAGTACACTGAAGCTTTCTTT
j_call: TRBJ2-3; d_call: NA; v_call: TRBV2; clone_size: once; cdr3_aa: CASSPSGGPDTQYF; cdr3_nt: TGTGCCAGCAGTCCCTCTGGGGGCCCAGATACGCAGTATTTT
j_call: TRBJ1-2; d_call: TRBD1; v_call: TRBV5-1; clone_size: NA; cdr3_aa: CASSFGTGYGYTF; cdr3_nt: TGCGCCAGCAGCTTTGGGACAGGCTATGGCTACACCTTC
j_call: TRBJ1-5; d_call: TRBD1; v_call: TRBV29-1; clone_size: NA; cdr3_aa: CSVEDRNYQPQHF; cdr3_nt: TGCAGCGTAGAGGACAGGAACTATCAGCCCCAGCATTTT
j_call: TRBJ2-7; d_call: NA; v_call: TRBV4-1; clone_size: NA; cdr3_aa: CASSQDGGRGAGSYEQYF; cdr3_nt: TGCGCCAGCAGCCAAGATGGGGGCAGGGGGGCAGGATCCTACGAGCAGTACTTC
j_call: TRBJ1-2; d_call: NA; v_call: TRBV12-3/TRBV12-4; clone_size: NA; cdr3_aa: CASNLQAPYGYTF; cdr3_nt: TGTGCCAGCAATCTACAGGCCCCCTATGGCTACACCTTC
j_call: TRBJ1-6; d_call: TRBD1; v_call: TRBV5-8; clone_size: few; cdr3_aa: CASSSRTGDNSPLHF; cdr3_nt: TGTGCCAGCAGCTCAAGGACAGGCGATAATTCACCCCTCCACTTT
j_call: TRBJ2-7; d_call: NA; v_call: TRBV5-4; clone_size: NA; cdr3_aa: CASSPGGRGGYEQYF; cdr3_nt: TGTGCCAGCAGCCCCGGGGGAAGGGGAGGCTACGAGCAGTACTTC
j_call: TRBJ2-5; d_call: TRBD2; v_call: TRBV12-3/TRBV12-4; clone_size: NA; cdr3_aa: CASSPSGGETQYF; cdr3_nt: TGTGCCAGCAGTCCTAGCGGGGGAGAGACCCAGTACTTC
j_call: TRBJ1-1; d_call: NA; v_call: TRBV7-9; clone_size: once; cdr3_aa: CASRSPVNTEAFF; cdr3_nt: TGTGCCAGCCGGAGTCCCGTGAACACTGAAGCTTTCTTT
j_call: TRBJ1-1; d_call: NA; v_call: TRBV18; clone_size: NA; cdr3_aa: CASSPLGGNTEAFF; cdr3_nt: TGTGCCAGCTCACCTCTAGGCGGGAACACTGAAGCTTTCTTT
j_call: TRBJ2-7; d_call: TRBD1; v_call: TRBV9; clone_size: NA; cdr3_aa: CASSVSQGAVEQYF; cdr3_nt: TGTGCCAGCAGCGTAAGTCAGGGGGCTGTCGAGCAGTACTTC
j_call: TRBJ2-7; d_call: NA; v_call: TRBV5-6; clone_size: NA; cdr3_aa: CASSLAPGVGLSQQYF; cdr3_nt: TGTGCCAGCAGCTTGGCCCCAGGGGTTGGGCTCAGCCAGCAGTACTTC
j_call: TRBJ2-1; d_call: TRBD1; v_call: TRBV18; clone_size: NA; cdr3_aa: CASSHVGTGDNNEQFF; cdr3_nt: TGTGCCAGCTCCCATGTTGGGACAGGGGACAACAATGAGCAGTTCTTC
j_call: TRBJ1-1; d_call: TRBD1; v_call: TRBV25-1; clone_size: NA; cdr3_aa: CASSGQGAITEAFF; cdr3_nt: TGTGCCAGCAGTGGGCAGGGGGCGATCACTGAAGCTTTCTTT
j_call: TRBJ1-5; d_call: NA; v_call: TRBV2; clone_size: NA; cdr3_aa: CASSPKYGNQPQHF; cdr3_nt: TGTGCCAGCAGTCCTAAATACGGCAATCAGCCCCAGCATTTT
j_call: TRBJ1-4; d_call: NA; v_call: TRBV11-2; clone_size: NA; cdr3_aa: CASSLFGGINEKLFF; cdr3_nt: TGTGCCAGCAGCTTATTCGGGGGGATTAATGAAAAACTGTTTTTT
j_call: TRBJ2-7; d_call: NA; v_call: TRBV12-3/TRBV12-4; clone_size: NA; cdr3_aa: CASSRSAAQYF; cdr3_nt: TGTGCCAGCAGTCGTTCTGCGGCGCAGTACTTC
j_call: TRBJ1-3; d_call: NA; v_call: TRBV28; clone_size: NA; cdr3_aa: CASSSLSRGGNTIYF; cdr3_nt: TGTGCCAGCAGTAGCCTATCCAGGGGTGGAAACACCATATATTTT
j_call: TRBJ1-6; d_call: NA; v_call: TRBV3-1/TRBV3-2; clone_size: NA; cdr3_aa: CASSRGGEVYNSPLHF; cdr3_nt: TGTGCCAGCAGCCGAGGGGGGGAGGTCTATAATTCACCCCTCCACTTT
j_call: TRBJ1-2; d_call: NA; v_call: TRBV4-1; clone_size: few; cdr3_aa: CASSLIRGGYTF; cdr3_nt: TGCGCCAGCAGCCTTATAAGGGGTGGCTACACCTTC
j_call: TRBJ2-2; d_call: NA; v_call: TRBV27; clone_size: NA; cdr3_aa: CASSLSGGLVTGELFF; cdr3_nt: TGTGCCAGCAGTTTATCGGGGGGGCTTGTCACCGGGGAGCTGTTTTTT
j_call: TRBJ2-1; d_call: TRBD2; v_call: TRBV5-5; clone_size: NA; cdr3_aa: CASSSGTSVKNEQFF; cdr3_nt: TGTGCCAGCAGCTCCGGGACTAGCGTCAAAAATGAGCAGTTCTTC
j_call: TRBJ2-2; d_call: TRBD1; v_call: TRBV30; clone_size: NA; cdr3_aa: CAWNPRDRLFF; cdr3_nt: TGTGCCTGGAACCCCCGGGACAGACTGTTTTTT
j_call: TRBJ1-5; d_call: NA; v_call: TRBV18; clone_size: NA; cdr3_aa: CASSPGKGGNQPQHF; cdr3_nt: TGTGCCAGCTCACCAGGGAAAGGGGGCAATCAGCCCCAGCATTTT
j_call: TRBJ2-1; d_call: NA; v_call: TRBV12-3/TRBV12-4; clone_size: NA; cdr3_aa: CASSLGDYNEQFF; cdr3_nt: TGTGCCAGCAGCCTAGGGGATTACAATGAGCAGTTCTTC
j_call: TRBJ2-7; d_call: TRBD2; v_call: TRBV27; clone_size: NA; cdr3_aa: CASSKMGLAVYEQYF; cdr3_nt: TGTGCCAGCAGTAAGATGGGACTAGCAGTCTACGAGCAGTACTTC
j_call: TRBJ2-2; d_call: TRBD2; v_call: TRBV19; clone_size: few; cdr3_aa: CASQRAPGLAGNRATGELFF; cdr3_nt: TGTGCCAGTCAACGAGCACCGGGACTAGCGGGGAATCGAGCCACCGGGGAGCTGTTTTTT
j_call: TRBJ1-1; d_call: NA; v_call: TRBV7-2; clone_size: NA; cdr3_aa: CASSFTGTQNTEAFF; cdr3_nt: TGTGCCAGCAGCTTTACCGGGACACAAAACACTGAAGCTTTCTTT
j_call: TRBJ2-1; d_call: TRBD1; v_call: TRBV12-5; clone_size: NA; cdr3_aa: CASGLVLGQGAFNEQFF; cdr3_nt: TGTGCTAGTGGTTTGGTATTGGGACAGGGGGCGTTTAATGAGCAGTTCTTC